These T cell receptor beta chains were read from a single sample in a study of OX40 agonist ivuxolimab in advanced cancers. TCRdb's copy holds only in-frame clones and misses some; the assay was immunoSEQ multiplex PCR. The top ten clones hold 2% to 2.5% of a sample with 55,000 to 90,000 clones, 85% to 90% of them seen once. Sequenced here: CD4+ or CD8+ T cells sorted from blood, sampled in a trial of the OX40 agonist ivuxolimab. The receptors were gathered from an adult with an advanced solid tumor such as melanoma, head and neck, liver or kidney cancer. Each CDR3 is given without its conserved first and last residue. Fields, in order: V gene, CDR3 protein.

v_call: TRBV30
cdr3_aa: AWMSGEQETQY

v_call: TRBV28
cdr3_aa: ASSRDGVGEQY

v_call: TRBV27
cdr3_aa: ASSLTSPTGELF

v_call: TRBV6-5
cdr3_aa: ASSSNSGVPSYEQY

v_call: TRBV7-9
cdr3_aa: ASSSGTGPSNEKLF

v_call: TRBV6-1
cdr3_aa: ASIPAGSGTEAF

v_call: TRBV14
cdr3_aa: ASSPLAGGSNEQF

v_call: TRBV7-2
cdr3_aa: ASSFQDGLLYGYT

v_call: TRBV2
cdr3_aa: ASSDGTGSYEQY

v_call: TRBV6-6
cdr3_aa: ASGLKGAGSGNTIY

v_call: TRBV28
cdr3_aa: ASTQGGQGFQPQH

v_call: TRBV5-4
cdr3_aa: ASSLDSYGYT

v_call: TRBV7-2
cdr3_aa: ASSRQAGEDTQY

v_call: TRBV28
cdr3_aa: ASSPTSGGGYNEQF

v_call: TRBV7-2
cdr3_aa: ASSLAYNLQAF

v_call: TRBV5-4
cdr3_aa: ASRAGTERGNTIY

v_call: TRBV6-1
cdr3_aa: ASSEGGQETQY

v_call: TRBV29-1
cdr3_aa: SVGQGTGANVLT

v_call: TRBV19
cdr3_aa: ASSIRRDSQETQY

v_call: TRBV15
cdr3_aa: ATSSRGSFQETQY

v_call: TRBV18
cdr3_aa: ASSPGEAGQY

v_call: TRBV2
cdr3_aa: ASRFRASNQPQH

v_call: TRBV7-2
cdr3_aa: ASSFQGGNTIY

v_call: TRBV12-5
cdr3_aa: ASALAGGNEQF

v_call: TRBV11-1
cdr3_aa: ASTPAGGPYEQY

v_call: TRBV2
cdr3_aa: ASSGDRAYEYEQY

v_call: TRBV29-1
cdr3_aa: SASGQVNTEAF

v_call: TRBV29-1
cdr3_aa: SAPLAGITDTQY

v_call: TRBV10-3
cdr3_aa: AISTPSGSYEQY

v_call: TRBV18
cdr3_aa: ASSPGSLRDVGDTQY

v_call: TRBV7-9
cdr3_aa: ASSRQGADQPQH

v_call: TRBV7-7
cdr3_aa: ASSLSSGNTIY

v_call: TRBV30
cdr3_aa: AWSGQNTEAF

v_call: TRBV11-2
cdr3_aa: ASSLLGGDSNQPQH

v_call: TRBV7-2
cdr3_aa: ASSQPGTGDNEQF

v_call: TRBV7-2
cdr3_aa: ASSYQGMNTEAF

v_call: TRBV6-6
cdr3_aa: ASSYYRNSYNSPLH

v_call: TRBV19
cdr3_aa: ASSINRATNEKLF

v_call: TRBV5-1
cdr3_aa: ASSSLSDNEQF

v_call: TRBV11-3
cdr3_aa: ASSLAGSGRGDTQY

v_call: TRBV9
cdr3_aa: ASSGDTRTDTQY

v_call: TRBV19
cdr3_aa: ASSIGRTGYEQY

v_call: TRBV29-1
cdr3_aa: SVEVGSGSGGAYEQY

v_call: TRBV6-5
cdr3_aa: ASRSRRAPYEQY

v_call: TRBV13
cdr3_aa: ASSGTGAGYEQY